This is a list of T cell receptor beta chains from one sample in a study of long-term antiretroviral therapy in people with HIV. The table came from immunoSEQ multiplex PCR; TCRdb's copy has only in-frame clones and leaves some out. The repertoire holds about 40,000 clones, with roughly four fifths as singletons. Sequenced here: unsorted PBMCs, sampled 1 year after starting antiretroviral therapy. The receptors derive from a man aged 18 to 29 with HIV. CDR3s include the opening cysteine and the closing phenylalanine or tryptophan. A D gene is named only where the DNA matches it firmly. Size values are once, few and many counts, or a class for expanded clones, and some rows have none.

CDR3 protein: CASSFYDRGSNQPQHF; CDR3 DNA: TGTGCCAGCAGCTTCTACGACAGGGGTAGCAATCAGCCCCAGCATTTT; D gene: TRBD1; J gene: TRBJ1-5; V gene: TRBV7-9; clone size: NA
CDR3 protein: CASSQDLPSGSPWDNEQFF; CDR3 DNA: TGCGCCAGCAGCCAAGATTTGCCTAGCGGGAGCCCCTGGGACAATGAGCAGTTCTTC; D gene: TRBD2; J gene: TRBJ2-1; V gene: TRBV4-1; clone size: NA
CDR3 protein: CASSPLRGSPVYEQYF; CDR3 DNA: TGTGCCAGCAGTCCGCTTCGAGGGAGTCCTGTATACGAGCAGTACTTC; D gene: NA; J gene: TRBJ2-7; V gene: TRBV27; clone size: few
CDR3 protein: CASSQRDRWDEKLFF; CDR3 DNA: TGTGCCAGCAGCCAACGGGACAGGTGGGATGAAAAACTGTTTTTT; D gene: TRBD1; J gene: TRBJ1-4; V gene: TRBV9; clone size: NA
CDR3 protein: CASSPVRGTEPYEQYF; CDR3 DNA: TGTGCCAGCAGCCCGGTCCGTGGGACAGAACCCTACGAGCAGTACTTC; D gene: TRBD1; J gene: TRBJ2-7; V gene: TRBV11-2; clone size: NA
CDR3 protein: CASSYSGLAFDTQYF; CDR3 DNA: TGCGCCAGCAGCTATTCCGGACTAGCTTTCGATACGCAGTATTTT; D gene: TRBD2; J gene: TRBJ2-3; V gene: TRBV5-1; clone size: NA
CDR3 protein: CASSLDGSPVDFEQYF; CDR3 DNA: TGCGCCAGCAGCTTGGATGGCAGTCCTGTGGATTTCGAGCAGTACTTC; D gene: NA; J gene: TRBJ2-7; V gene: TRBV5-1; clone size: once
CDR3 protein: CASSLQFLAGVGSYNEQFF; CDR3 DNA: TGTGCCAGCTCACTCCAATTCCTAGCGGGAGTCGGCTCCTACAATGAGCAGTTCTTC; D gene: TRBD2; J gene: TRBJ2-1; V gene: TRBV18; clone size: NA
CDR3 protein: CASSVPLDPSSGNTIYF; CDR3 DNA: TGTGCCAGCAGCGTACCCTTGGACCCATCGAGTGGAAACACCATATATTTT; D gene: NA; J gene: TRBJ1-3; V gene: TRBV9; clone size: NA
CDR3 protein: CASSTTGSGELFF; CDR3 DNA: TGTGCCAGCTCAACGACAGGGTCCGGGGAGCTGTTTTTT; D gene: TRBD1; J gene: TRBJ2-2; V gene: TRBV18; clone size: once
CDR3 protein: CASSVSYNSPLHF; CDR3 DNA: TGTGCCAGCAGCGTTAGCTATAATTCACCCCTCCACTTT; D gene: NA; J gene: TRBJ1-6; V gene: TRBV9; clone size: few
CDR3 protein: CASSYGRDTQYF; CDR3 DNA: TGTGCCAGCAGTTACGGGAGGGATACGCAGTATTTT; D gene: NA; J gene: TRBJ2-3; V gene: TRBV6-6; clone size: NA
CDR3 protein: CASSRTDTQYF; CDR3 DNA: TGTGCCAGCAGCCGCACAGATACGCAGTATTTT; D gene: NA; J gene: TRBJ2-3; V gene: TRBV28; clone size: NA
CDR3 protein: CASSDGPWGYGYTF; CDR3 DNA: TGTGCCAGCAGTGACGGACCTTGGGGCTATGGCTACACCTTC; D gene: NA; J gene: TRBJ1-2; V gene: TRBV6-1; clone size: few
CDR3 protein: CASSQADMGYNEQFF; CDR3 DNA: TGCGCCAGCAGCCAAGCGGACATGGGGTACAATGAGCAGTTCTTC; D gene: NA; J gene: TRBJ2-1; V gene: TRBV4-3; clone size: NA
CDR3 protein: CASSLGKVMNGYTF; CDR3 DNA: TGTGCCAGCAGCTTAGGGAAGGTTATGAATGGCTACACCTTC; D gene: NA; J gene: TRBJ1-2; V gene: TRBV11-2; clone size: NA